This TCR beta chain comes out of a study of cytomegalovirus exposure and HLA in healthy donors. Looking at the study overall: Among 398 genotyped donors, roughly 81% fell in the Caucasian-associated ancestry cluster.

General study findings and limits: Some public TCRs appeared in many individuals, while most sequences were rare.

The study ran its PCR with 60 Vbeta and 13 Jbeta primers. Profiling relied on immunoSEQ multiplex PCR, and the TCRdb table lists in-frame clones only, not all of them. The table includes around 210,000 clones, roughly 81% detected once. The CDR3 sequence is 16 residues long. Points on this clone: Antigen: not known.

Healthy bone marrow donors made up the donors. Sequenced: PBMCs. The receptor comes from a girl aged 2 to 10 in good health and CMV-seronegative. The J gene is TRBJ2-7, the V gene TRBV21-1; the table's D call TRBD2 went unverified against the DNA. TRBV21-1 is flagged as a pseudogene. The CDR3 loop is CASSKGTTPRLREQYF. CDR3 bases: TGTGCCAGCAGCAAGGGTACCACTCCCCGGCTGAGGGAGCAGTACTTC.